A selection of T cell receptor beta chains follows, all from one sample in a study of blood T cell repertoires in COVID-19. TCRdb keeps only in-frame clones here, not all; method: immunoSEQ multiplex PCR. This repertoire shows 88,000 or so clones, 86% found once; its top ten account for about 7.2%. The sequenced material came from peripheral blood. The source of these receptors is a man aged 55 to 70 with acute or convalescent COVID-19. Each CDR3 is given with its conserved first and last residue. The D gene is left open where the match is weak. Expanded clones get a size class; other rows say once, few or many, or leave the size out.

clone size: .
J gene: TRBJ2-5
V gene: TRBV30
D gene: TRBD1
CDR3 protein: CACGTGTGARETQYF
CDR3 DNA: TGTGCCTGTGGCACCGGGACAGGGGCCCGAGAGACCCAGTACTTC

clone size: .
J gene: TRBJ1-5
V gene: TRBV7-2
D gene: .
CDR3 protein: CASSLRGTNNQPQHF
CDR3 DNA: TGTGCCAGCAGCCTTCGAGGGACAAATAACCAGCCCCAGCATTTT

clone size: .
J gene: TRBJ2-7
V gene: TRBV5-1
D gene: TRBD2
CDR3 protein: CASNAGGGTSYEQYF
CDR3 DNA: TGCGCCAGCAACGCTGGGGGGGGGACGTCCTACGAGCAGTACTTC

clone size: .
J gene: TRBJ1-1
V gene: TRBV3-1/TRBV3-2
D gene: TRBD1
CDR3 protein: CASSQEVWTGEAFF
CDR3 DNA: TGTGCCAGCAGCCAAGAAGTCTGGACAGGCGAAGCTTTCTTT

clone size: .
J gene: TRBJ1-5
V gene: TRBV19
D gene: .
CDR3 protein: CASSFPNNQPQHF
CDR3 DNA: TGTGCCAGTAGTTTTCCCAATAATCAGCCCCAGCATTTT

clone size: .
J gene: TRBJ1-2
V gene: TRBV5-1
D gene: .
CDR3 protein: CASSLAQGTTNFYGYTF
CDR3 DNA: TGCGCCAGCAGCTTGGCCCAGGGGACAACGAACTTCTATGGCTACACCTTC

clone size: .
J gene: TRBJ1-2
V gene: TRBV6-2/TRBV6-3
D gene: TRBD1
CDR3 protein: CASSADRGFNSGNYGYTF
CDR3 DNA: TGTGCCAGCAGTGCCGACAGGGGGTTTAATAGCGGTAACTATGGCTACACCTTC

clone size: .
J gene: TRBJ1-1
V gene: TRBV6-5
D gene: .
CDR3 protein: CASSTTGYATEAFF
CDR3 DNA: TGTGCCAGCAGTACCACAGGGTATGCCACTGAAGCTTTCTTT

clone size: .
J gene: TRBJ2-2
V gene: TRBV1
D gene: .
CDR3 protein: CTSSQDSAGGPPNTGELFF
CDR3 DNA: TGCACCAGCAGCCAAGATAGCGCGGGGGGGCCCCCGAACACCGGGGAGCTGTTTTTT

clone size: .
J gene: TRBJ1-2
V gene: TRBV5-1
D gene: TRBD1
CDR3 protein: CASSLGQGARDYGYTF
CDR3 DNA: TGCGCCAGCAGCTTGGGGCAGGGGGCGCGGGACTATGGCTACACCTTC

clone size: once
J gene: TRBJ1-2
V gene: TRBV19
D gene: TRBD1
CDR3 protein: CASTLAGQGGNYGYTF
CDR3 DNA: TGTGCCAGTACCCTCGCAGGGCAGGGGGGCAACTATGGCTACACCTTC

clone size: .
J gene: TRBJ2-1
V gene: TRBV20-1
D gene: .
CDR3 protein: CSASPATGASNEQFF
CDR3 DNA: TGCAGTGCTAGTCCGGCGACAGGAGCGTCCAATGAGCAGTTCTTC

clone size: .
J gene: TRBJ2-7
V gene: TRBV6-1
D gene: .
CDR3 protein: CASSEVVGHSYEQYF
CDR3 DNA: TGTGCCAGCAGTGAAGTGGTGGGACACTCCTACGAGCAGTACTTC

clone size: .
J gene: TRBJ2-7
V gene: TRBV18
D gene: .
CDR3 protein: CASSPSRDYEQYF
CDR3 DNA: TGTGCCAGCTCACCATCCAGGGACTACGAGCAGTACTTC

clone size: .
J gene: TRBJ2-3
V gene: TRBV24-1
D gene: TRBD1
CDR3 protein: CATSDFAGDRVWGTDTQYF
CDR3 DNA: TGTGCCACCAGTGATTTTGCCGGGGACAGGGTATGGGGAACAGATACGCAGTATTTT

clone size: .
J gene: TRBJ2-1
V gene: TRBV5-1
D gene: .
CDR3 protein: CASSSQRGSARAGQFF
CDR3 DNA: TGCGCCAGCAGCTCGCAAAGGGGTTCGGCCAGGGCCGGGCAGTTCTTC

clone size: .
J gene: TRBJ1-1
V gene: TRBV7-9
D gene: .
CDR3 protein: CASSRGVHTEAFF
CDR3 DNA: TGTGCCAGCAGCCGGGGGGTACACACTGAAGCTTTCTTT

clone size: .
J gene: TRBJ1-2
V gene: TRBV30
D gene: .
CDR3 protein: CAWREQGPGGYTF
CDR3 DNA: TGTGCCTGGAGGGAACAGGGACCCGGAGGCTACACCTTC

clone size: .
J gene: TRBJ1-1
V gene: TRBV30
D gene: .
CDR3 protein: CAWRSGRGTEAFF
CDR3 DNA: TGTGCCTGGAGGTCTGGTCGAGGGACAGAAGCTTTCTTT

clone size: .
J gene: TRBJ2-7
V gene: TRBV4-1
D gene: .
CDR3 protein: CASSQDLSQVEGVQYF
CDR3 DNA: TGCGCCAGCAGCCAAGATTTGTCGCAGGTCGAAGGGGTGCAGTACTTC

clone size: .
J gene: TRBJ2-3
V gene: TRBV11-2
D gene: TRBD2
CDR3 protein: CASSPGLAGRTDTQYF
CDR3 DNA: TGTGCCAGCAGCCCTGGACTAGCGGGGAGGACAGATACGCAGTATTTT

clone size: .
J gene: TRBJ2-3
V gene: TRBV13
D gene: .
CDR3 protein: CASSRRDSTDTQYF
CDR3 DNA: TGTGCCAGCAGCCGGAGGGACAGCACAGATACGCAGTATTTT

clone size: .
J gene: TRBJ2-7
V gene: TRBV27
D gene: TRBD1
CDR3 protein: CASSSGQGGVYEQYF
CDR3 DNA: TGTGCCAGCAGTTCCGGACAGGGGGGGGTCTACGAGCAGTACTTC

clone size: .
J gene: TRBJ2-5
V gene: TRBV7-2
D gene: TRBD2
CDR3 protein: CASSLRSGGQETQYF
CDR3 DNA: TGTGCCAGCAGCTTAAGGAGCGGGGGACAAGAGACCCAGTACTTC

clone size: once
J gene: TRBJ1-2
V gene: TRBV30
D gene: TRBD1
CDR3 protein: CAWVQGARGYTF
CDR3 DNA: TGTGCCTGGGTGCAGGGGGCTAGGGGCTACACCTTC

clone size: .
J gene: TRBJ1-1
V gene: TRBV30
D gene: .
CDR3 protein: CAWSVLLFLTEAFF
CDR3 DNA: TGTGCCTGGAGTGTACTTCTCTTTCTGACTGAAGCTTTCTTT

clone size: .
J gene: TRBJ2-7
V gene: TRBV11-2
D gene: .
CDR3 protein: CASSPGQSYEQYF
CDR3 DNA: TGTGCCAGCAGCCCCGGACAGAGCTACGAGCAGTACTTC

clone size: .
J gene: TRBJ1-2
V gene: TRBV10-3
D gene: .
CDR3 protein: CAISEGSGPAYGYTF
CDR3 DNA: TGTGCCATCAGTGAAGGTTCAGGGCCGGCGTATGGCTACACCTTC

clone size: .
J gene: TRBJ1-1
V gene: TRBV27
D gene: .
CDR3 protein: CASSLTLQGSTEAFF
CDR3 DNA: TGTGCCAGCAGTCTCACCTTACAGGGTTCGACTGAAGCTTTCTTT

clone size: .
J gene: TRBJ2-1
V gene: TRBV6-2/TRBV6-3
D gene: .
CDR3 protein: CASSSLAVNNEQFF
CDR3 DNA: TGTGCCAGCAGTTCCCTAGCAGTTAACAATGAGCAGTTCTTC

clone size: medium-sized
J gene: TRBJ2-1
V gene: TRBV27
D gene: TRBD1
CDR3 protein: CASSLSTGENEQFF
CDR3 DNA: TGTGCCAGCAGTTTATCCACAGGGGAGAATGAGCAGTTCTTC

clone size: .
J gene: TRBJ2-1
V gene: TRBV10-3
D gene: TRBD2
CDR3 protein: CAISEWTSGRSGEQFF
CDR3 DNA: TGTGCCATCAGCGAATGGACTAGCGGGAGGAGTGGGGAGCAGTTCTTC

clone size: .
J gene: TRBJ2-3
V gene: TRBV5-1
D gene: TRBD2
CDR3 protein: CASSLEPSAGGRRDTQYF
CDR3 DNA: TGCGCCAGCAGCTTGGAACCCTCAGCGGGGGGGCGCAGAGATACGCAGTATTTT

clone size: .
J gene: TRBJ1-3
V gene: TRBV15
D gene: .
CDR3 protein: CATSREAFSGNTIYF
CDR3 DNA: TGTGCCACCAGCAGAGAAGCGTTCTCTGGAAACACCATATATTTT

clone size: .
J gene: TRBJ2-1
V gene: TRBV10-3
D gene: .
CDR3 protein: CAIRMTGDNEQFF
CDR3 DNA: TGTGCCATCAGAATGACAGGAGACAATGAGCAGTTCTTC

clone size: few
J gene: TRBJ2-7
V gene: TRBV5-4
D gene: .
CDR3 protein: CASSLDWASRSEYF
CDR3 DNA: TGTGCCAGCAGCTTGGATTGGGCGAGCAGGTCGGAGTACTTC

clone size: few
J gene: TRBJ1-5
V gene: TRBV19
D gene: .
CDR3 protein: CASSTITAQPQHF
CDR3 DNA: TGTGCCAGTAGTACCATCACAGCTCAGCCCCAGCATTTT

clone size: .
J gene: TRBJ2-5
V gene: TRBV6-5
D gene: TRBD2
CDR3 protein: CASSLSGIRGETQYF
CDR3 DNA: TGTGCCAGCAGTCTTAGCGGGATAAGGGGGGAGACCCAGTACTTC

clone size: .
J gene: TRBJ1-5
V gene: TRBV19
D gene: .
CDR3 protein: CASSIRGRGYRSNQPQHF
CDR3 DNA: TGTGCCAGTAGTATCCGGGGGAGGGGGTATCGGAGCAATCAGCCCCAGCATTTT

clone size: .
J gene: TRBJ2-1
V gene: TRBV2
D gene: TRBD2
CDR3 protein: CASRDGTSGGAGLNEQFF
CDR3 DNA: TGTGCCAGCAGAGACGGGACTAGCGGGGGGGCAGGTTTAAATGAGCAGTTCTTC

clone size: .
J gene: TRBJ2-3
V gene: TRBV5-4
D gene: TRBD1
CDR3 protein: CASSQSGGMDTQYF
CDR3 DNA: TGTGCCAGCAGCCAATCAGGGGGCATGGATACGCAGTATTTT

clone size: .
J gene: TRBJ2-1
V gene: TRBV19
D gene: .
CDR3 protein: CASSIRTDRRTYNEQFF
CDR3 DNA: TGTGCCAGTAGTATCCGGACCGACAGGAGGACCTACAATGAGCAGTTCTTC

clone size: once
J gene: TRBJ2-7
V gene: TRBV19
D gene: TRBD2
CDR3 protein: CASSGGTYEQYF
CDR3 DNA: TGTGCCAGTAGCGGGGGGACCTACGAGCAGTACTTC

clone size: .
J gene: TRBJ2-1
V gene: TRBV9
D gene: TRBD1
CDR3 protein: CASSRTAGTGEGRSDEQFF
CDR3 DNA: TGTGCCAGCAGCCGCACCGCCGGGACAGGGGAGGGGAGGTCCGATGAGCAGTTCTTC

clone size: .
J gene: TRBJ2-1
V gene: TRBV12-3/TRBV12-4
D gene: TRBD2
CDR3 protein: CASSLISSGALFF
CDR3 DNA: TGTGCCAGCAGTTTAATCTCTAGCGGGGCCCTGTTCTTC

clone size: .
J gene: TRBJ2-3
V gene: TRBV27
D gene: TRBD2
CDR3 protein: CASSFRGSGVTQYF
CDR3 DNA: TGTGCCAGCAGTTTTCGCGGGAGTGGGGTTACGCAGTATTTT

clone size: .
J gene: TRBJ1-1
V gene: TRBV7-2
D gene: TRBD1
CDR3 protein: CASSFRGGGTEAFF
CDR3 DNA: TGTGCCAGCAGCTTTAGAGGGGGCGGCACTGAAGCTTTCTTT

clone size: .
J gene: TRBJ1-2
V gene: TRBV5-1
D gene: TRBD1
CDR3 protein: CASSLTGDSGKDYGYTF
CDR3 DNA: TGCGCCAGCAGCTTAACAGGGGACTCGGGCAAAGACTATGGCTACACCTTC

clone size: .
J gene: TRBJ1-5
V gene: TRBV27
D gene: TRBD1
CDR3 protein: CASRGTASNQPQHF
CDR3 DNA: TGTGCCAGCAGGGGGACAGCTAGCAATCAGCCCCAGCATTTT

clone size: .
J gene: TRBJ2-3
V gene: TRBV30
D gene: TRBD2
CDR3 protein: CAWKAPGLAGAPDTQYF
CDR3 DNA: TGTGCCTGGAAAGCACCGGGACTAGCGGGAGCCCCAGATACGCAGTATTTT

clone size: once
J gene: TRBJ1-5
V gene: TRBV6-6
D gene: .
CDR3 protein: CASSYGAQQPQHF
CDR3 DNA: TGTGCCAGCAGTTATGGGGCACAGCAGCCCCAGCATTTT

clone size: .
J gene: TRBJ2-1
V gene: TRBV15
D gene: TRBD2
CDR3 protein: CATSASGNNEQFF
CDR3 DNA: TGTGCCACCAGTGCTAGCGGCAACAATGAGCAGTTCTTC

clone size: .
J gene: TRBJ2-1
V gene: TRBV3-1/TRBV3-2
D gene: TRBD1
CDR3 protein: CASSQGQGAWNNEQFF
CDR3 DNA: TGTGCCAGCAGCCAGGGACAGGGGGCTTGGAACAATGAGCAGTTCTTC